The clone carrying this TCR beta chain occurred many times. Via MiXCR, TCRdb re-called the PCR reads. The sample yields roughly 18,000 clones, 29% seen once. This CDR3 has 16 amino acids. CDR1 and CDR2 from the germline V gene are SGHRS and YFSETQ. V lost 0 bases and J lost 5; bases outside the gene matches: 4. The sample belongs to a study of metastatic and nonmetastatic thyroid tumors. Patients had received no treatment of any kind before thyroid surgery. This clonotype originated in a male donor with papillary thyroid cancer or a benign thyroid nodule (not recorded which). Some clones in this sample may be carry-over from other donors' samples. The sequencing sample was made of tumor tissue. This chain joins TRBV5-1 and TRBJ2-1; 11 bases align to TRBD2. The CDR3 spells CASSLDIAGGHNEQFF. The CDR3 DNA reads TGCGCCAGCAGCTTGGATATAGCGGGAGGGCACAATGAGCAGTTCTTC.